This TCR beta chain was sequenced during a study of blood T cell repertoires in COVID-19. J gave up 9 bases and V 0 bases, and 5 bases lay outside the gene matches. The CDR3 extends over 14 amino acids. Germline CDR1 reads LGHDT; CDR2 reads YNNKEL (reference sequence). The authors' processing: Using reference gene primer amplification, nucleated cell counts were estimated. The assay was immunoSEQ multiplex PCR, and TCRdb's table has in-frame clones only and misses some. V and J calls and clone size are given by that table; D and trimming were obtained from the DNA. Here the sample spans about 150,000 clones, around 80% being singletons.

The sequence derives from a man aged 55-75 years with acute or convalescent COVID-19. The material sequenced was peripheral blood. V is TRBV3-1 (or the pseudogene TRBV3-2) and J is TRBJ2-1, with 7 bases lining up with TRBD2. This CDR3 reads CASSQEGGAGEQFF. The CDR3 DNA follows: TGTGCCAGCAGCCAAGAGGGAGGGGCGGGTGAGCAGTTCTTC.